A single sample is the source of the 30 T cell receptor beta chains below, sequenced in a study of blood T cell repertoires in COVID-19. Profiled with immunoSEQ multiplex PCR; TCRdb holds only in-frame clones, not every one. The sample carries about 400,000 clones, roughly 87% recorded once. What was sequenced was PBMCs or T cells enriched from blood (not recorded which). These receptors all stem from a woman in her twenties or thirties who had recovered from COVID-19.

The chain employs TRBV6-2 or TRBV6-3 and TRBJ2-7; 9 positions match TRBD1. Trimming removed 6 bases from V and 2 bases from J; junction bases left unmatched: 5. Germline lookup yields CDR1 MNHEY and CDR2 SVGEGT. The length of the CDR3 is 14 residues. The CDR3 nucleotides are TGTGCCAGCAGCACCGGGACAGGGCCCTACGAGCAGTACTTC. Translated: CASSTGTGPYEQYF.

V and J are TRBV4-1 and TRBJ1-1; D uncertain. Germline V lookup: CDR1 MGHRA, CDR2 YSYEKL. This CDR3 region has 11 residues. The V gene lost 1 base and the J gene lost 6 bases, with 3 bases spanning the gap. This chain's CDR3 is CASSQAAEAFF. For the CDR3, the DNA is TGCGCCAGCAGCCAAGCGGCTGAAGCTTTCTTT.

The V and J genes are TRBV28 and TRBJ1-6; TRBD1 agrees at 10 bases. The J segment lost 4 bases and the V segment lost 7 bases, leaving 7 bases of the junction unmatched. The germline V gene encodes CDR1 MDHEN and CDR2 SYDVKM. The length of the CDR3 is 16 residues. CDR3 bases: TGTGCCAGCACCGTGACAGGGGGCACATATAATTCACCCCTCCACTTT. It encodes CASTVTGGTYNSPLHF. Full variable domain (rest looked up from reference TRBV28 and TRBJ1-6): DVKVTQSSRYLVKRTGEKVFLECVQDMDHENMFWYRQDPGLGLRLIYFSYDVKMKEKGDIPEGYSVSREKKERFSLILESASTNQTSMYLCASTVTGGTYNSPLHFGNGTRLTVT.

The chain carries TRBV28 and TRBJ2-7; TRBD2 matches 8 bases. Losses at the gene ends were 6 bases for V and 5 bases for J; bases not matched to a gene: 6. The CDR3 totals 13 residues. Germline V CDR1 and CDR2: MDHEN, SYDVKM. The DNA of the CDR3 is TGTGCCAGCAGCCGGGGGGGGGTAAACGAGCAGTACTTC. Its protein product is CASSRGGVNEQYF.

In its sample, this clone was seen a few times. V gene TRBV2 combines with J gene TRBJ1-3, with D unresolved. CDR1 is SNHLY, CDR2 FYNNEI, per germline. The CDR3 spans 15 residues. V lost 5 bases and J lost 0, with 11 bases in between. CDR3 residues: CASSRELHSGNTIYF. For the CDR3, the DNA is TGTGCCAGCAGTCGGGAATTACACTCTGGAAACACCATATATTTT.

The chain joins TRBV7-9 to TRBJ2-7; TRBD2 matches 11 bases. V dropped 1 base and J dropped 3; count of bases not matched to a gene: 2. CDR3 size: 15 residues. Per germline, CDR1 SEHNR and CDR2 FQNEAQ (reference sequence). The CDR3 DNA reads TGTGCCAGCAGCTTAGTTCTAGCGGGGGGCTACGAGCAGTACTTC. Amino acids: CASSLVLAGGYEQYF.

The chain links TRBV29-1 to TRBJ2-2; 9 nucleotides align to TRBD2. With 6 bases clipped from V and 6 bases from J, the junction kept 8 bases outside the gene matches. This CDR3 is built from 14 residues. CDR1 and CDR2 (germline): SQVTM, ANQGSEA. The CDR3 DNA is TGCAGCGTCCGACTAGCGGCCGACGCCGGGGAGCTGTTTTTT. This translates into CSVRLAADAGELFF.

This clone was recorded once. The genes are TRBV19 and TRBJ2-7; D might be TRBD1 (6 bases). Germline values: CDR1 LNHDA, CDR2 SQIVND (reference sequence). The CDR3 runs to 14 residues. The germline V and J ends were trimmed by 3 bases and 2 bases, with 11 bases remaining between them. CDR3 sequence: CASSMGTLTYEQYF. For the CDR3, the DNA is TGTGCCAGTAGTATGGGGACACTTACCTACGAGCAGTACTTC.

V is TRBV7-9 and J is TRBJ1-2, with 8 bases aligning to TRBD1. Germline assignment: CDR1 SEHNR and CDR2 FQNEAQ (reference sequence). The CDR3 spans 15 residues. V was clipped by 5 bases and J by 2 bases; unmatched bases: 7. The CDR3 loop reads CASSAGRGQNYGYTF. The CDR3 bases are TGTGCCAGCAGCGCAGGCAGGGGGCAGAACTATGGCTACACCTTC.

J is TRBJ1-3 and V is TRBV3-1 (or the pseudogene TRBV3-2); D not certain. Trimming took 2 bases from V and 2 from J, leaving 13 bases between them. Germline lookup yields CDR1 LGHDT and CDR2 YNNKEL (reference sequence). The CDR3 length is 16 residues. The chain's CDR3 is CASSQSPGDPGNTIYF. In DNA form, the CDR3 reads TGTGCCAGCAGCCAATCCCCCGGTGATCCTGGAAACACCATATATTTT.

This chain uses TRBV3-1 (or the pseudogene TRBV3-2) with TRBJ2-4; no clear D gene. This CDR3 comprises 14 residues. V lost 4 bases to trimming and J lost 4 bases, with 11 bases between them. Germline V gene sequence: CDR1 LGHDT, CDR2 YNNKEL (reference sequence). As DNA, the CDR3 is TGTGCCAGCAGCCTAGAGAGTTATAAAAACATTCAGTACTTC. Translating gives CASSLESYKNIQYF.

The V gene is TRBV6-5, the J gene TRBJ2-2; TRBD1 might be the D (6 bases). This CDR3 contains 15 residues. The V end was cut by 6 bases, the J end by 0 bases, with 11 bases between. Germline CDR1 reads MNHEY; CDR2 reads SVGAGI. For the CDR3, the DNA is TGTGCCAGCAGACTACAGGGAACGAACACCGGGGAGCTGTTTTTT. Translated: CASRLQGTNTGELFF.

About this clone itself: Different DNA sequences within this sample yield the same CDR3. This rearrangement joins TRBV14 to TRBJ2-1, with D maybe TRBD2 (5 bases). Trimming left V 2 bases short and J 1 base short, with 6 bases between. The CDR3 runs to 14 residues. From germline, CDR1 is SGHDN and CDR2 FVKESK. The CDR3 DNA follows: TGTGCCAGCAGCCAAACGGGGTCCTACAATGAGCAGTTCTTC. It is translated as CASSQTGSYNEQFF.

This chain's CDR3 is CASSLLAGASQTQYF. The CDR3 region has the DNA TGTGCCAGCAGCTTGTTAGCGGGAGCGTCCCAGACCCAGTACTTC. The chain has TRBV5-6 and TRBJ2-5; 9 nucleotides line up with TRBD2. V dropped 1 base and J dropped 6; count of bases not matched to a gene: 7. The CDR3 extends over 15 amino acids. In germline, CDR1 is SGHDT, CDR2 YYEEEE.

The sample holds a few counts of this clone. V gene TRBV9 combines with J gene TRBJ1-5; D remains unclear. CDR3 length: 15 residues. Trimming took off 0 bases at V and 3 bases at J, with 10 bases between the two ends. Per the germline V gene, CDR1 is SGDLS and CDR2 is YYNGEE. The CDR3 DNA follows: TGTGCCAGCAGCGTAGGCGGGCAGGTCAATCAGCCCCAGCATTTT. Protein sequence: CASSVGGQVNQPQHF. Full variable domain (rest looked up from reference TRBV9 and TRBJ1-5): DSGVTQTPKHLITATGQRVTLRCSPRSGDLSVYWYQQSLDQGLQFLIQYYNGEERAKGNILERFSAQQFPDLHSELNLSSLELGDSALYFCASSVGGQVNQPQHFGDGTRLSIL.

There are many counts of this clone. The V gene is TRBV4-2, the J gene TRBJ1-5; D is unclear. The CDR3 spans 16 residues. Germline-derived CDR1 and CDR2 are LGHNA and YNFKEQ. Trimming cost V 1 base and J 0 bases, with 10 bases left between them. CDR3 protein: CASSQATRGSNQPQHF. As DNA, the CDR3 is TGTGCCAGCAGCCAAGCGACCAGAGGTAGCAATCAGCCCCAGCATTTT.

V and J are TRBV29-1 and TRBJ2-3; 8 bases are shared with TRBD1. This CDR3 has 14 residues. Germline values: CDR1 SQVTM, CDR2 ANQGSEA. V lost 4 bases to trimming and J lost 4 bases; unmatched junction nucleotides: 7. This CDR3 reads CSVGAGGFSDTQYF. CDR3 coding DNA: TGCAGCGTTGGAGCAGGGGGCTTTTCAGATACGCAGTATTTT.

The V and J genes are TRBV27 and TRBJ2-7, with D perhaps TRBD1 (6 bases). Germline lookup yields CDR1 MNHEY and CDR2 SMNVEV (reference sequence). CDR3 size: 15 residues. V gave up 1 base and J gave up 3 bases, with 13 bases separating them. The CDR3 DNA is TGTGCCAGCAGTTTATTGAGTCAAGGGGGCTACGAGCAGTACTTC. Its translation is CASSLLSQGGYEQYF.

This clone was picked up one time. At the DNA level, this CDR3 is encoded by other sequences in the same sample as well. The gene calls are TRBV7-2 and TRBJ2-7; D is possibly TRBD2 (5 bases). V shed 1 base and J shed 3 bases, with 7 bases lying between them. CDR3 length equals 13 residues. Germline V gene data show CDR1 as SGHTA and CDR2 as FQGNSA. The CDR3 region has the DNA TGTGCCAGCAGCTTAGGACTACGCTACGAGCAGTACTTC. Its protein product is CASSLGLRYEQYF.

This chain joins TRBV3-1 (or the pseudogene TRBV3-2) and TRBJ2-1; tentatively, D is TRBD2 (6 bases). CDR1 and CDR2 (germline): LGHDT, YNNKEL (reference sequence). V lost 2 bases and J lost 5, with 7 bases in between. The CDR3 spans 13 residues. The DNA for the CDR3 is TGTGCCAGCAGCCAACTAGCGCACAATGAGCAGTTCTTC. Translation: CASSQLAHNEQFF.

The chain links TRBV5-1 to TRBJ1-4, with 7 bases that match TRBD1. CDR3 length equals 14 residues. J lost 4 bases, V lost 3 bases, and 3 bases had no gene match. Germline CDR1 is SGHRS and CDR2 is YFSETQ. CDR3 sequence: CASSSGQDNEKLFF. CDR3 DNA sequence: TGCGCCAGCAGCTCTGGACAGGATAATGAAAAACTGTTTTTT.

The chain carries TRBV19 and TRBJ1-2, with TRBD1 matching over 8 bases. J was trimmed by 8 bases and V by 10 bases; bases with no gene match: 18. Germline V gives CDR1 LNHDA, CDR2 SQIVND (reference sequence). The CDR3 has 15 residues. The CDR3: CATSRDRFWAEGYTF. In DNA form, the CDR3 reads TGTGCCACCTCCCGGGACAGGTTCTGGGCGGAGGGCTACACCTTC.

The J gene is TRBJ2-7, the V gene TRBV10-3; 9 bases match TRBD1. This CDR3 spans 14 amino acids. Germline CDR1 is ENHRY and CDR2 is SYGVKD. The junction had 6 bases not matched to a gene; V was cut back by 6 bases and J by 3 bases. The CDR3 DNA reads TGTGCCATCAGGTCCGGGACAGGGAACTACGAGCAGTACTTC. Translated, it gives CAIRSGTGNYEQYF.

The chain links TRBV3-1 (or the pseudogene TRBV3-2) to TRBJ1-1, with D hard to call. Germline CDR1 reads LGHDT; CDR2 reads YNNKEL (reference sequence). This CDR3 contains 13 residues. V was pared by 0 bases and J by 8 bases, with 10 bases between. The CDR3 sequence is CASSQEGHREAFF. CDR3 coding DNA: TGTGCCAGCAGCCAAGAGGGTCACAGAGAAGCTTTCTTT.

This clone has ten or more counts. The chain carries TRBV6-4 and TRBJ2-1; D might be TRBD2 (7 bases). Per the germline V gene, CDR1 is MRHNA and CDR2 is SNTAGT. V was cut by 4 bases and J by 7 bases, with 17 bases left in between. The CDR3 is 15 amino acids. In nucleotides, the CDR3 is TGTGCCAGCAGTGTTGGGGGGGGCCTTTCTAATGAGCAGTTCTTC. Its translation is CASSVGGGLSNEQFF.

In this sample, this clone turned up a few times. The V call is TRBV6-4, the J call TRBJ2-2; tentative D call: TRBD2 (5 bases). From germline, CDR1 is MRHNA and CDR2 SNTAGT. The CDR3 runs to 14 residues. V lost 4 bases and J lost 3, with 9 bases in between. The CDR3 nucleotides are TGTGCCAGCAGTGGAGGGCGGGACACCGGGGAGCTGTTTTTT. This translates into CASSGGRDTGELFF.

This clone showed up just a few times. The chain joins TRBV27 to TRBJ2-7, with 11 bases matching TRBD2. The V gene's germline CDR1 is MNHEY and CDR2 SMNVEV (reference sequence). The CDR3 sequence is 15 residues long. Trimming removed 2 bases from V and 6 bases from J; junction bases left unmatched: 6. The CDR3 spells CASSLGVAGGSEQYF. The CDR3 DNA is TGTGCCAGCAGTTTAGGAGTAGCGGGAGGGTCCGAGCAGTACTTC.

The chain uses TRBV7-9 and TRBJ2-1; tentative D call: TRBD2 (6 bases). Germline loops: CDR1 SEHNR, CDR2 FQNEAQ (reference sequence). This CDR3 comprises 15 residues. V shed 0 bases and J shed 4 bases, with 10 bases lying between them. This chain's CDR3 is CASSLATRKYNEQFF. Here the CDR3 DNA reads TGTGCCAGCAGCTTAGCGACTAGAAAATACAATGAGCAGTTCTTC.

The chain recombines TRBV28 with TRBJ2-7; 9 bases align to TRBD1. The CDR3 covers 14 residues. With V trimmed by 7 bases and J by 9 bases, 13 bases remained unmatched. The germline V gene encodes CDR1 MDHEN and CDR2 SYDVKM. This CDR3 reads CASTLGTGIIAQYF. The CDR3 DNA sequence: TGTGCCAGCACCTTGGGGACAGGGATAATAGCGCAGTACTTC.

This clone is a singleton in its sample. The genes are TRBV3-1 (or the pseudogene TRBV3-2) and TRBJ2-7; 10 positions match TRBD2. The V gene's germline CDR1 is LGHDT and CDR2 YNNKEL (reference sequence). J was trimmed by 0 bases and V by 7 bases; bases with no gene match: 6. CDR3 length: 15 amino acids. CDR3 residues: CASTVGLADSYEQYF. DNA for the CDR3: TGTGCCAGCACAGTAGGACTAGCGGACTCCTACGAGCAGTACTTC.